These 20 T cell receptor beta chains originate from one sample sequenced in a study of blood T cells in healthy people across ages. Sample-barcoded 5' priming and a J-beta primer mix drove a second PCR of roughly 7 to 11 cycles. TCRdb reanalysed the 5' RACE reads using MiXCR and keeps one entry per CDR3 protein. Of approximately 800,000 distinct CDR3 sequences listed, around 62% are singletons. Sample: blood. The receptors come from a man aged 25-45 years in good health.

This sequence joins TRBV5-1 and TRBJ2-5; D gene unclear. The CDR3 consists of 12 residues. V dropped 4 bases and J dropped 5 bases, with 9 bases sitting between them. Germline assignment: CDR1 SGHRS and CDR2 YFSETQ. The DNA of the CDR3 is TGCGCCAGCAGCGTCTACATGGAGACCCAGTACTTC. It is translated as CASSVYMETQYF.

The V gene is TRBV7-9, the J gene TRBJ1-2; D uncertain. The CDR3 runs to 15 residues. The germline V gene encodes CDR1 SEHNR and CDR2 FQNEAQ (reference sequence). Between the trimmed V and J ends, which lost 3 bases and 0 bases, there was a span of 11 bases. This CDR3 reads CASSFRDRANYGYTF. CDR3 in DNA: TGTGCCAGCAGCTTCAGAGACCGGGCTAACTATGGCTACACCTTC.

In this sample, this clonotype turned up a few times. The chain is built from TRBV5-1 and TRBJ1-2, with D hard to call. The CDR3 runs 13 residues. Germline CDR1 reads SGHRS; CDR2 reads YFSETQ. V lost 0 bases, J lost 7 bases, and 10 bases lay in between. The CDR3 protein is CASSLAVNGGYTF. In DNA, the CDR3 is TGCGCCAGCAGCTTGGCGGTTAATGGTGGCTACACCTTC.

This chain links TRBV28 with TRBJ1-1; 10 nucleotides match TRBD1. Trimming cost V 6 bases and J 6 bases; bases outside gene matches: 10. The CDR3 sequence is 15 residues long. CDR1 and CDR2 (germline): MDHEN, SYDVKM. The CDR3 reads CASSVPGQGFAEAFF. In DNA, the CDR3 is TGTGCCAGCAGCGTCCCGGGACAGGGGTTCGCTGAAGCTTTCTTT.

The chain couples TRBV13 to TRBJ2-7, with a tentative D call TRBD2 (5 bases). The CDR3 extends over 14 amino acids. Trimming took 4 bases from V and 0 from J, leaving 10 bases between them. Germline values: CDR1 PRHDT, CDR2 FYEKMQ (reference sequence). The CDR3 sequence is CASSSDSSSYEQYF. The CDR3 nucleotides read TGTGCCAGCAGCTCGGACTCGAGCTCCTACGAGCAGTACTTC.

The V gene is TRBV6-1, the J gene TRBJ2-1; 7 positions agree with TRBD2. This CDR3 comprises 16 residues. The junction had 12 bases not matched to a gene; V was cut back by 7 bases and J by 3 bases. CDR1 MNHNS and CDR2 SASEGT come from the germline V gene. The CDR3 loop is CASTSSGGRVYNEQFF. CDR3 bases: TGTGCCAGCACCAGCTCTGGGGGGAGGGTCTACAATGAGCAGTTCTTC.

CDR3 coding DNA: TGTGCCACCAGCAGAAAGAGGGATAGGGCTAGCAATCAGCCCCAGCATTTT. This translates into CATSRKRDRASNQPQHF. V and J are TRBV15 and TRBJ1-5; no firm D call. Trimming removed 2 bases from V and 0 bases from J, with 14 bases in between. Germline V CDR1 and CDR2: LNHNV, YYDKDF (reference sequence). CDR3 length: 17 amino acids.

This clonotype was observed a handful of times. This chain joins TRBV7-9 and TRBJ2-3; D not resolved. Deletions cut 5 bases from V and 0 bases from J, with 15 bases between. Germline CDR1 is SEHNR and CDR2 is FQNEAQ (reference sequence). This CDR3 has 16 residues. The CDR3 DNA reads TGTGCCAGCAGCACCCTACAAAGGCCCAGCACAGATACGCAGTATTTT. Translated: CASSTLQRPSTDTQYF.

The genes are TRBV11-2 and TRBJ2-4; 7 nucleotides line up with TRBD2. The tail of the sequence fits TRBJ2-7 better, so the J call may be wrong. This CDR3 comprises 14 residues. Germline V gene sequence: CDR1 SGHAT, CDR2 FQNNGV. For the CDR3, the DNA is TGTGCCAGCAGCTTAGATATGGCGGGGGACGAGCAGTACTTC. Its translation: CASSLDMAGDEQYF.

CDR3 loop: CASSSTGLAGVDEQFF. The CDR3 bases are TGTGCCAGCAGCTCTACGGGACTAGCGGGGGTGGATGAGCAGTTCTTC. The genes are TRBV6-2 or TRBV6-3 and TRBJ2-1; 14 bases match TRBD2. The CDR3 runs 16 residues. V was pared by 6 bases and J by 8 bases, with 9 bases of the junction left unmatched. Per the germline V gene, CDR1 is MNHEY and CDR2 is SVGEGT.

V and J are TRBV4-3 and TRBJ2-1; 8 bases fit TRBD2. The DNA end favors TRBJ2-7, so the J call may be wrong. Germline values: CDR1 LGHNA, CDR2 YSLEER. The CDR3 extends over 14 amino acids. The DNA for the CDR3 is TGCGCCAGCAGCCAAGAGCGGGGGGACTACGAGCAGTACTTC. Encoded protein: CASSQERGDYEQYF.

The gene calls are TRBV12-3 or TRBV12-4 and TRBJ1-2, with D tentatively TRBD1 (6 bases). V lost 4 bases, J lost 6 bases, and 15 bases lay in between. The CDR3 runs to 14 residues. CDR3 sequence: CASSYVRGSNGYTF. The DNA of the CDR3 is TGTGCCAGCAGTTACGTCAGGGGATCGAATGGCTACACCTTC.

The rearrangement uses TRBV20-1 and TRBJ2-1, with D unresolved. V was pared by 3 bases and J by 3 bases, with 12 bases between. CDR3 length equals 14 residues. From germline, CDR1 is DFQATT and CDR2 SNEGSKA (reference sequence). Here the CDR3 reads CSASRVLLYNEQFF. CDR3 nucleotides: TGCAGTGCTAGCCGCGTCCTCCTCTACAATGAGCAGTTCTTC.

This chain links TRBV12-3 or TRBV12-4 with TRBJ1-1; D gene uncertain. The CDR3 is 13 residues long. The V end lost 6 bases, the J end lost 2 bases, and 10 bases lay between the germline ends. CDR3 protein: CASRIRLNTEAFF. CDR3 in DNA: TGTGCCAGCAGAATAAGATTAAACACTGAAGCTTTCTTT.

This clonotype has just a few counts. V gene TRBV27 combines with J gene TRBJ2-5, with D unresolved. The CDR3 sequence is 15 residues long. Looked up from germline, CDR1 is MNHEY and CDR2 is SMNVEV (reference sequence). V was clipped by 8 bases and J by 1 base, with 17 bases between them. For the CDR3, the DNA is TGTGCCAGCCAACCTGGTCGCCGAGTCCAAGAGACCCAGTACTTC. Its protein product is CASQPGRRVQETQYF.

This clonotype turned up a few times. V and J are TRBV14 and TRBJ2-1; 10 bases match TRBD2. Germline CDR1 is SGHDN and CDR2 is FVKESK. This CDR3 has 16 amino acids. The V segment lost 4 bases and the J segment 0 bases; nucleotides outside the gene matches: 3. CDR3 bases: TGTGCCAGCAGCCCTAGCGGGGGCCGCTCCTACAATGAGCAGTTCTTC. Protein product: CASSPSGGRSYNEQFF.

This clonotype showed up just a few times. The V and J genes are TRBV6-5 and TRBJ2-1, with TRBD1 matching 11 bases. Per germline, CDR1 MNHEY and CDR2 SVGAGI. CDR3 length: 14 amino acids. The junction had 11 bases not matched to a gene; V was cut back by 11 bases and J by 8 bases. The CDR3 coding sequence is TGTGCCGGATTTGCCGGGACAGGGGGACATGAGCAGTTCTTC. As protein: CAGFAGTGGHEQFF.

Only one count was recorded for this clonotype. The chain carries TRBV12-3 or TRBV12-4 and TRBJ2-4; 7 bases map to TRBD1. The DNA end is a closer match to TRBJ2-7, so the J assignment may be wrong. This CDR3 is 13 amino acids long. CDR3 sequence: CASVKQGFYEQYF. The CDR3 nucleotides are TGTGCCAGCGTCAAACAGGGGTTCTACGAGCAGTACTTC.

This clonotype came up a few times. The chain uses TRBV12-3 or TRBV12-4 and TRBJ2-3, with 12 bases fitting TRBD2. The CDR3 totals 14 residues. Trimming removed 6 bases from V and 4 bases from J; junction bases left unmatched: 2. The CDR3 reads CASSRTSGADTQYF. The DNA of the CDR3 is TGTGCCAGCAGCAGGACTAGCGGGGCAGATACGCAGTATTTT.

The chain carries TRBV5-1 and TRBJ2-3, with D possibly matching TRBD1 (7 bases). From germline, CDR1 is SGHRS and CDR2 YFSETQ. The CDR3 has 15 amino acids. Trimming took 4 bases from V and 1 from J, leaving 13 bases between them. CDR3 nucleotides: TGCGCCAGCAGCCCAGGGGGGCAGGGCACAGATACGCAGTATTTT. Translation gives CASSPGGQGTDTQYF.